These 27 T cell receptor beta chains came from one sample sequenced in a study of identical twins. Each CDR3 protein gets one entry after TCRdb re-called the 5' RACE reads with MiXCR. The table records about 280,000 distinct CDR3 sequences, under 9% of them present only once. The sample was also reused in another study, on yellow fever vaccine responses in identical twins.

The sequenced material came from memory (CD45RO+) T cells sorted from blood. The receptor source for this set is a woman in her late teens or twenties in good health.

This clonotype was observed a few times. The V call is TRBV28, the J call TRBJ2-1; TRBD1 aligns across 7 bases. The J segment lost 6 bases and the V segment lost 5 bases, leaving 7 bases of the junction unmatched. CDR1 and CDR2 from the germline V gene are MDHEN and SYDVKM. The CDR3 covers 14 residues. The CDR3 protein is CASSNRDSRNEQFF. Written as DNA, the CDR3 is TGTGCCAGCAGTAACCGGGACAGTCGCAATGAGCAGTTCTTC.

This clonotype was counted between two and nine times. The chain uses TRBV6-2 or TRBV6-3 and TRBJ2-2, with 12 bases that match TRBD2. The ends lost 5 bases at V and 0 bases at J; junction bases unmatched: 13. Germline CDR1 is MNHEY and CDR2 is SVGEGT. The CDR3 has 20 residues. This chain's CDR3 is CASSPRTSGIDFANTGELFF. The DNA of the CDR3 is TGTGCCAGCAGTCCAAGGACTAGCGGGATTGATTTCGCGAACACCGGGGAGCTGTTTTTT.

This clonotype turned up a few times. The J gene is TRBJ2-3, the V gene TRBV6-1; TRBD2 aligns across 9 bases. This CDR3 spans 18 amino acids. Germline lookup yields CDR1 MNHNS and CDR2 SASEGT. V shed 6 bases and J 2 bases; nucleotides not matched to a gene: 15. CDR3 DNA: TGTGCCAGCAGCCGGACCCCCCCGGCGGGAGGGGTCACAGATACGCAGTATTTT. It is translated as CASSRTPPAGGVTDTQYF.

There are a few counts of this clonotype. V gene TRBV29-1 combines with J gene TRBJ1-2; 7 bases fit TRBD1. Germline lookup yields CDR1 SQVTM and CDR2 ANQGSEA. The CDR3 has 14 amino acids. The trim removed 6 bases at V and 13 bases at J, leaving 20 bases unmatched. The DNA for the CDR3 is TGCAGCGTCGCCATCCCGGACAGGCCCCTAGGTTGCACCTTC. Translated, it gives CSVAIPDRPLGCTF.

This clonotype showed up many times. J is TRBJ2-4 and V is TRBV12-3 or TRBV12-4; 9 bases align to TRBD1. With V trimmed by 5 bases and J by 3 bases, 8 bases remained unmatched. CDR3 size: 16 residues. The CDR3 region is CASSPQGAGVKNIQYF. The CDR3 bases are TGTGCCAGCAGTCCACAGGGGGCTGGAGTCAAAAACATTCAGTACTTC.

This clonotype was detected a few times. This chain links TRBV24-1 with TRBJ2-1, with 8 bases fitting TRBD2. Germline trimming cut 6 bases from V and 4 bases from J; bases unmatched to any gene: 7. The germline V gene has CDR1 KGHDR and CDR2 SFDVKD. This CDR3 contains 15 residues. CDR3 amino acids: CATSRTGGGYNEQFF. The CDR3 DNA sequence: TGTGCCACCAGTCGGACTGGCGGGGGGTACAATGAGCAGTTCTTC.

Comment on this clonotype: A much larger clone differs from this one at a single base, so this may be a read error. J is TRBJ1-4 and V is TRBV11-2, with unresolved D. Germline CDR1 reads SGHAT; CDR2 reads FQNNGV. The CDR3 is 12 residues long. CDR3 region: CASSLVGEKLSF. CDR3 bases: TGTGCCAGCAGCTTAGTTGGCGAAAAACTGTCTTTT.

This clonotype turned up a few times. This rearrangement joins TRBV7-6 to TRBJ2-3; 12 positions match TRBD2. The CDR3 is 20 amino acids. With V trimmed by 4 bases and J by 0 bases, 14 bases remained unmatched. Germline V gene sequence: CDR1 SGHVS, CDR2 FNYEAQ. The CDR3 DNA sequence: TGTGCCAGCAGCTCAACACTAGCGGGAGGCTTTTTTTCTAGCACAGATACGCAGTATTTT. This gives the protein CASSSTLAGGFFSSTDTQYF.

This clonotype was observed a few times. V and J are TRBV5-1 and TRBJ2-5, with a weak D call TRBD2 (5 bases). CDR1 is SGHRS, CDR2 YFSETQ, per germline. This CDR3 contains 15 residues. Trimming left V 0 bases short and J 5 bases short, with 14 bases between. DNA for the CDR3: TGCGCCAGCAGCTTGGCCCTCACCGGGGTGGAGACCCAGTACTTC. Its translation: CASSLALTGVETQYF. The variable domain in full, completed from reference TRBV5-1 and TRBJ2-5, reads KAGVTQTPRYLIKTRGQQVTLSCSPISGHRSVSWYQQTPGQGLQFLFEYFSETQRNKGNFPGRFSGRQFSNSRSEMNVSTLELGDSALYLCASSLALTGVETQYFGPGTRLLVL.

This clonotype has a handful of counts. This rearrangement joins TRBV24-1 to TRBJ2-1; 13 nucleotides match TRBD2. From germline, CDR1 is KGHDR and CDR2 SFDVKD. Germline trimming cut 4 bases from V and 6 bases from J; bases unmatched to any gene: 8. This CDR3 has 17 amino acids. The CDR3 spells CATSDTLTSGRFNEQFF. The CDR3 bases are TGTGCCACCAGTGACACCTTGACTAGCGGGAGGTTCAATGAGCAGTTCTTC.

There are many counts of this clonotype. CDR3 sequence: CASSPEGGGWLENTEAFF. CDR3 nucleotide sequence: TGTGCCAGCAGTCCCGAAGGAGGGGGGTGGTTAGAGAACACTGAAGCTTTCTTT. The chain combines TRBV28 with TRBJ1-1; maybe TRBD1 (6 bases). The CDR3 has 18 amino acids. V lost 5 bases to trimming and J lost 1 base, with 23 bases between them. Germline V gene data show CDR1 as MDHEN and CDR2 as SYDVKM. The full variable domain, its missing parts supplied by reference TRBV28 and TRBJ1-1, is DVKVTQSSRYLVKRTGEKVFLECVQDMDHENMFWYRQDPGLGLRLIYFSYDVKMKEKGDIPEGYSVSREKKERFSLILESASTNQTSMYLCASSPEGGGWLENTEAFFGQGTRLTVV.

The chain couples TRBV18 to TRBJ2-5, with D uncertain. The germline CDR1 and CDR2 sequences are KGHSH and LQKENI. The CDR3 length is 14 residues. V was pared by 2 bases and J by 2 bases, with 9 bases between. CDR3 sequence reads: CASSPSLRQETQYF. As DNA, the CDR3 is TGTGCCAGCTCACCAAGTCTCAGGCAAGAGACCCAGTACTTC.

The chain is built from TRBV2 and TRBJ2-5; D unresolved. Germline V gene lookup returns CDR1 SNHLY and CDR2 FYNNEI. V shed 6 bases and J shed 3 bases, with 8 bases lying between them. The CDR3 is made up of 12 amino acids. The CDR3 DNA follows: TGTGCCAGCAGGTTGGGAAAAGAGACCCAGTACTTC. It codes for CASRLGKETQYF.

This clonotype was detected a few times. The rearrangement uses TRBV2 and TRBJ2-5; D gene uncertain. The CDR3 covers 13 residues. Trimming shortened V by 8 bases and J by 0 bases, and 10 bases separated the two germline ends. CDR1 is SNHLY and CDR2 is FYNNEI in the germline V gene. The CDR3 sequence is CASEPSHQETQYF. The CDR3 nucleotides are TGTGCCAGCGAGCCCAGTCACCAAGAGACCCAGTACTTC.

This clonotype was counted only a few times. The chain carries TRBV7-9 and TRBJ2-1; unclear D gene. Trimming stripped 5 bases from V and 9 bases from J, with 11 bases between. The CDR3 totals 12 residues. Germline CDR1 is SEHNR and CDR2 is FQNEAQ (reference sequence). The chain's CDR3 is CASSPTFSEQFF. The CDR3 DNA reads TGTGCCAGCAGCCCAACCTTTAGTGAGCAGTTCTTC.

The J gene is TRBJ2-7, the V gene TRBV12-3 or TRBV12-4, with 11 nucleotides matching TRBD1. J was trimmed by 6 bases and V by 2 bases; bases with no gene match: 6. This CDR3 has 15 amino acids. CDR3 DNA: TGTGCCAGCAGTTTAATGGACAGGGGGCAGGGCGAGCAGTACTTC. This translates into CASSLMDRGQGEQYF.

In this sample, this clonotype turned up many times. The chain's CDR3 is CASSPAGTSGMETQYF. CDR3 nucleotides: TGCGCCAGCAGCCCCGCCGGGACTAGCGGGATGGAGACCCAGTACTTC. This rearrangement joins TRBV5-1 to TRBJ2-5; 13 bases map to TRBD2. Germline V gives CDR1 SGHRS, CDR2 YFSETQ. The length of the CDR3 is 16 residues. Trimming cost V 4 bases and J 5 bases; bases outside gene matches: 8.

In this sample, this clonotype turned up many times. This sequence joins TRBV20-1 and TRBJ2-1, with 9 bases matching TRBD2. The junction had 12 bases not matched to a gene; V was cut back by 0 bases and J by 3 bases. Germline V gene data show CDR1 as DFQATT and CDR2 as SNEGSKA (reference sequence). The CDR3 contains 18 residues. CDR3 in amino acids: CSARDGGSGTSSYNEQFF. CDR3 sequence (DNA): TGCAGTGCTAGAGATGGGGGATCCGGGACTAGCAGCTACAATGAGCAGTTCTTC.

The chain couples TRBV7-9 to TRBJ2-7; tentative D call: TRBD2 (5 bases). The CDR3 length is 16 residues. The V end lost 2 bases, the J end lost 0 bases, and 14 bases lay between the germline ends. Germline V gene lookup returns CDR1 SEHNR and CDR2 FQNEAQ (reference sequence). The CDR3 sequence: CASSLFFAGSSYEQYF. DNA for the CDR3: TGTGCCAGCAGCTTATTCTTTGCGGGTAGCTCCTACGAGCAGTACTTC.

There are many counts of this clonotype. The CDR3: CSVVAGVGETQYF. CDR3 nucleotide sequence: TGCAGCGTTGTAGCGGGAGTGGGAGAGACCCAGTACTTC. This chain links TRBV29-1 with TRBJ2-5, with 9 bases identical to TRBD2. Trimming at V came to 4 bases and at J to 4 bases, leaving 4 bases not matched to a gene. Germline V gene data show CDR1 as SQVTM and CDR2 as ANQGSEA. CDR3 size: 13 residues. The full variable domain, in which reference TRBV29-1 and TRBJ2-5 provide the parts outside the CDR3, is SAVISQKPSRDICQRGTSLTIQCQVDSQVTMMFWYRQQPGQSLTLIATANQGSEATYESGFVIDKFPISRPNLTFSTLTVSNMSPEDSSIYLCSVVAGVGETQYFGPGTRLLVL.

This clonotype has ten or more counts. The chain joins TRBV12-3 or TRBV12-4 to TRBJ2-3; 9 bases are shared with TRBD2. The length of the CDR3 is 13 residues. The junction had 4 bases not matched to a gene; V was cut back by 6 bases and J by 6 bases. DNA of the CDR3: TGTGCCAGCAGCTCGCGGGGGGGCGATACGCAGTATTTT. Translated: CASSSRGGDTQYF.

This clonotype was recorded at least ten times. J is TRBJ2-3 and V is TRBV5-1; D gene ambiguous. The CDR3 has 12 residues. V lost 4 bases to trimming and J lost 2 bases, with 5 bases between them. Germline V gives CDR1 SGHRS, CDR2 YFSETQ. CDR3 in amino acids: CASSVNTDTQYF. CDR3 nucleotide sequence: TGCGCCAGCAGCGTCAACACAGATACGCAGTATTTT.

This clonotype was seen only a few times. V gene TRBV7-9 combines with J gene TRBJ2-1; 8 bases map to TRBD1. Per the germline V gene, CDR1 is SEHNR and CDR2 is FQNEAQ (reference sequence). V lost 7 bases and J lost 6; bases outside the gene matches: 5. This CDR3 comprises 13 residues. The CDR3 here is CASISTGGNEQFF. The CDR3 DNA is TGTGCCAGCATATCAACAGGGGGCAATGAGCAGTTCTTC.

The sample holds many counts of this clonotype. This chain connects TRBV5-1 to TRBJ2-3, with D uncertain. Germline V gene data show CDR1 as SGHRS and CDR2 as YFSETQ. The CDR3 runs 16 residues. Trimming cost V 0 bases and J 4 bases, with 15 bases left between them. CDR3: CASSLASVVQSDTQYF. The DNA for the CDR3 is TGCGCCAGCAGCTTGGCATCGGTCGTACAGTCAGATACGCAGTATTTT.

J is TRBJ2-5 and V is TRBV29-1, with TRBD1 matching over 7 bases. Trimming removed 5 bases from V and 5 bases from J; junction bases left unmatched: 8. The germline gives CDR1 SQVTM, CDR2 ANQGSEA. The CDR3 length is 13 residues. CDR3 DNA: TGCAGCGTTTGGACAGGTCTCGCGGAGACCCAGTACTTC. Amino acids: CSVWTGLAETQYF.

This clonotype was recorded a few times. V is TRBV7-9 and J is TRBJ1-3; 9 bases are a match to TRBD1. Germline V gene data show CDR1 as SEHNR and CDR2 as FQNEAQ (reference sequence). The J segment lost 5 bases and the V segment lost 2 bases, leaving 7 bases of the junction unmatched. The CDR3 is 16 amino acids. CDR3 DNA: TGTGCCAGCAGCTTAAAAGGACAGGGGCTAAGAAACACCATATATTTT. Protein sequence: CASSLKGQGLRNTIYF. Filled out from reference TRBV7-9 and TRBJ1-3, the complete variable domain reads DTGVSQNPRHKITKRGQNVTFRCDPISEHNRLYWYRQTLGQGPEFLTYFQNEAQLEKSRLLSDRFSAERPKGSFSTLEIQRTEQGDSAMYLCASSLKGQGLRNTIYFGEGSWLTVV.

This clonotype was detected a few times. CDR3 protein: CASSRGLASSYNEQFF. CDR3 in DNA: TGTGCCAGCAGCCGGGGACTAGCGAGCTCCTACAATGAGCAGTTCTTC. This chain uses TRBV11-2 with TRBJ2-1; 10 nucleotides line up with TRBD2. With 5 bases clipped from V and 0 bases from J, the junction kept 4 bases outside the gene matches. This CDR3 has 16 amino acids. Looked up from germline, CDR1 is SGHAT and CDR2 is FQNNGV. Variable domain in full (rest from reference TRBV11-2 and TRBJ2-1): EAGVAQSPRYKIIEKRQSVAFWCNPISGHATLYWYQQILGQGPKLLIQFQNNGVVDDSQLPKDRFSAERLKGVDSTLKIQPAKLEDSAVYLCASSRGLASSYNEQFFGPGTRLTVL.